These T cell receptor beta chains were read from a single sample in a study of post-analysis software for immune sequencing data. TCRdb recomputed calls from the PCR reads with MiXCR, one row per CDR3 protein. This sample has more than 350,000 distinct CDR3 sequences, with 39% found just once. The sample taken for sequencing was blood. These receptor sequences come from a girl aged 2-10 years with multiple sclerosis. The CDR3 runs from the conserved cysteine through the conserved F or W. The D gene is left open where the match is weak. Clone size is shown for a subset of rows, as once, few, many or a class of expanded clone.

TRBJ1-5 TRBD1 once TRBV20-1 TGCAGTGCTAGTTCCCCCGGGACAGGGGGCATTCCGCCCCAGCATTTT CSASSPGTGGIPPQHF
TRBJ2-7 NA NA TRBV20-1 TGCAGTGCTAGAATGGGAGTAGGTCTGAACGAGCAGTACTTC CSARMGVGLNEQYF
TRBJ2-7 NA few TRBV29-1 TGCAGCGCAACAATCCGGGAGAAATCCTACAATGAGCAGTACTTC CSATIREKSYNEQYF
TRBJ2-3 TRBD2 NA TRBV10-3 TGTGCCATCAGTGGGACTAGCGGGAGTCGCACAGATACGCAGTATTTT CAISGTSGSRTDTQYF
TRBJ2-7 NA NA TRBV12-3/TRBV12-4 TGTGCCAGCACCCTCCCCACAGCAGGAACCTCCTGCGAGCAGTACTTC CASTLPTAGTSCEQYF
TRBJ2-1 NA few TRBV7-9 TGTGCCAGCAGCTCGGGCCTGAGGGATGAGCAGTTCTTC CASSSGLRDEQFF
TRBJ2-5 TRBD1 NA TRBV7-2 TGTGCCAGCAGCTCGACAGGGAAGGAGACCCAGTACTTC CASSSTGKETQYF
TRBJ1-6 NA few TRBV12-3/TRBV12-4 TGTGCCAGCAGTTTCAGTTCACCCCTCCACTTT CASSFSSPLHF
TRBJ2-7 NA NA TRBV30 TGTGCCTGGAGTGCCACCTACGAGCAGTACTTC CAWSATYEQYF
TRBJ2-7 TRBD1 many TRBV27 TGTGCCAGCAGTTTGACAGGGAACTACGAGCAGTACTTC CASSLTGNYEQYF
TRBJ1-2 NA NA TRBV20-1 TGCAGTGCTAAAGTCGTAGCAGGGACACGGGGCTGGTATGGCTACACCTTC CSAKVVAGTRGWYGYTF
TRBJ2-2 NA NA TRBV4-1 TGCGCCAGCAGCCACCGGAACACCGGGGAGCTGTTTTTT CASSHRNTGELFF
TRBJ2-1 NA NA TRBV12-3/TRBV12-4 TGTGCCAGCAGTTTAACGGAATCCTACAATGAGCAGTTCTTC CASSLTESYNEQFF
TRBJ2-5 TRBD2 few TRBV7-9 TGTGCCAGCAGCCCCCCAATGGCGGGAGGGCCAGAGACCCAGTACTTC CASSPPMAGGPETQYF
TRBJ2-5 NA few TRBV4-3 TGCGCCAGCAGCCCCTCGACCGGGACGGAAGAGACCCAGTACTTC CASSPSTGTEETQYF
TRBJ1-6 NA NA TRBV20-1 TGCAGTGCTAGAGGCCCAGGGAGCTCCTATAATTCACCCCTCCACTTT CSARGPGSSYNSPLHF
TRBJ1-5 NA NA TRBV9 TGTGCCAGCAGCGGCCATAGCAATCAGCCCCAGCATTTT CASSGHSNQPQHF
TRBJ2-2 NA few TRBV7-3 TGTGCCAGCAGCTTATTACCTTCAGCGACCGGGGAGCTGTTTTTT CASSLLPSATGELFF
TRBJ2-7 TRBD2 NA TRBV6-5 TGTGCCAGCAGCAGGACTAGCGGGAGCTCCTACGAGCAGTACTTC CASSRTSGSSYEQYF
TRBJ1-5 NA NA TRBV29-1 TGCAGCGCCACGACAGGATATAGCAATCAGCCCCAGCATTTT CSATTGYSNQPQHF
TRBJ1-1 NA NA TRBV5-1 TGCGCCAGCAGCTTGGCCATCGACGGCAACACTGAAGCTTTCTTT CASSLAIDGNTEAFF
TRBJ2-1 TRBD2 few TRBV20-1 TGCAGTGCGTATAGCGGGGGACTTTACAATGAGCAGTTCTTC CSAYSGGLYNEQFF
TRBJ2-7 TRBD1 NA TRBV5-1 TGCGCCAGCAGCTCTTTACCGGGACAGGGGGTTTCCTACGAGCAGTACTTC CASSSLPGQGVSYEQYF
TRBJ2-7 NA NA TRBV28 TGTGCCAGCAGTTTCTCCCATGGTGAGCCAGTAACCTACGAGCAGTACTTC CASSFSHGEPVTYEQYF
TRBJ1-1 NA once TRBV4-2 TGTGCCAGCAGCCAAGAACTCTGGGGGAACACTGAAGCTTTCTTT CASSQELWGNTEAFF
TRBJ2-7 TRBD2 few TRBV20-1 TGCAGTGCTCAAGCCCCTAGCGGGACAAGCGAGCAGTACTTC CSAQAPSGTSEQYF
TRBJ2-5 NA once TRBV21-1 TGTGCCAGCTGGGCCAGGGGAGGAATTCAAGAGACCCAGTACTTC CASWARGGIQETQYF
TRBJ2-7 NA NA TRBV4-1 TGCGCCAGCAGCCAAGAGTGGGGGGAGCAGTACTTC CASSQEWGEQYF
TRBJ2-1 NA NA TRBV18 TGTGCCAGCTCACCTGCAGATGAGCAGTTCTTC CASSPADEQFF
TRBJ2-3 NA NA TRBV7-2 TGTGCCAGCAGCTCAAACCTCCTTAGCACAGATACGCAGTATTTT CASSSNLLSTDTQYF
TRBJ2-5 TRBD1 NA TRBV20-1 TGCAGTGCCAACCCGACAGGGGTTAGAGAGACCCAGTACTTC CSANPTGVRETQYF
TRBJ2-1 NA few TRBV10-2 TGCGCCAGCAAATCCTCTATGGGCAATGAGCAGTTCTTC CASKSSMGNEQFF
TRBJ2-1 NA few TRBV7-9 TGTGCCAGCAGCTTAGCCGCCCCATGGGGACTCAGTGTACATGAGCAGTTCTTC CASSLAAPWGLSVHEQFF
TRBJ2-1 TRBD2 NA TRBV19 TGTGCCAGTAGTATATTACTAGCGGGCTACAATGAGCAGTTCTTC CASSILLAGYNEQFF
TRBJ1-1 TRBD1 few TRBV25-1 TGTGCCAGCACATCGAGGGACAGGGGGATCCCGAAAGCTTTCTTT CASTSRDRGIPKAFF
TRBJ1-1 NA NA TRBV18 TGTGCCAGCTCACCACAGGACGCCTTGAACACTGAAGCTTTCTTT CASSPQDALNTEAFF
TRBJ2-1 NA NA TRBV28 TGTGCCAGCAGACAATCCTTTGGGGGGACGAACTACAATGAGCAGTTCTTC CASRQSFGGTNYNEQFF
TRBJ2-1 TRBD1 few TRBV3-1 TGTGCCAGCAGCCATTGGACAGGGAACAATGAGCAGTTCTTC CASSHWTGNNEQFF
TRBJ2-1 NA NA TRBV12-3/TRBV12-4 TGTGCCAGCAGTTTGGCCGTAATCCAGGATGAGCAGTTCTTC CASSLAVIQDEQFF
TRBJ2-1 TRBD2 few TRBV29-1 TGCAGCGTGGGGGGACTAGCGGGTTCCAATGAGCAGTTCTTC CSVGGLAGSNEQFF
TRBJ1-5 TRBD1 few TRBV6-5 TGTGCCAGCAGTTCCCTCGGACAGGGGTTAAGTCAGCCCCAGCATTTT CASSSLGQGLSQPQHF
TRBJ1-2 TRBD1 once TRBV7-9 TGCGCCAGCAGCTGGGACAGTTATTCTAACTATGGCTACACCTTC CASSWDSYSNYGYTF
TRBJ2-5 NA NA TRBV3-1 TGCGCCAGCAGCCATTCAGCCTACCAAGAGACCCAGTACTTC CASSHSAYQETQYF
TRBJ2-7 NA NA TRBV20-1 TGCAGTGCTAGTGGGCAGGGCTACGAGCAGTACTTC CSASGQGYEQYF
TRBJ2-1 NA NA TRBV12-3/TRBV12-4 TGTGCCAGCAGCTCTAGCGAGTCCTACAATGAGCAGTTCTTC CASSSSESYNEQFF
TRBJ2-3 TRBD2 NA TRBV5-1 TGCGCCAGCAGCTTTCAGCGGGGGGGCACAGATACGCAGTATTTT CASSFQRGGTDTQYF
TRBJ2-7 NA few TRBV12-3/TRBV12-4 TGTGCCAGCAGTTTTCGGATTGACGAGCAGTACTTC CASSFRIDEQYF
TRBJ1-3 NA NA TRBV12-3/TRBV12-4 TGTGCCAGCAGTACGCGGGGGGTGAATGGAAACACCATATATTTT CASSTRGVNGNTIYF
TRBJ2-3 NA NA TRBV19 TGTGCCAGTAGTATGAGTGGATCCGCAGATACGCAGTATTTT CASSMSGSADTQYF
TRBJ1-2 NA NA TRBV5-1 TGCGCCAGCAGCTTGGTGGCAGGGACCAACTATGGCTACACCTTC CASSLVAGTNYGYTF
TRBJ1-2 NA NA TRBV20-1 TGCAGTGCTAGATGGGGCAACCGTGGCTACACCTTC CSARWGNRGYTF
TRBJ2-3 NA few TRBV27 TGTGCCAGCAGTTGGGGCCGTGGAGAAGTAACAGATACGCAGTATTTT CASSWGRGEVTDTQYF
TRBJ1-5 NA NA TRBV4-1 TGCGCCAGCAGCCTAGGCTTCGCAGGGCCCCAGCATTTT CASSLGFAGPQHF
TRBJ1-1 NA NA TRBV12-3/TRBV12-4 TGTGCCAGCAGTTCAGACACTCCTGAAGCTTTCTTT CASSSDTPEAFF